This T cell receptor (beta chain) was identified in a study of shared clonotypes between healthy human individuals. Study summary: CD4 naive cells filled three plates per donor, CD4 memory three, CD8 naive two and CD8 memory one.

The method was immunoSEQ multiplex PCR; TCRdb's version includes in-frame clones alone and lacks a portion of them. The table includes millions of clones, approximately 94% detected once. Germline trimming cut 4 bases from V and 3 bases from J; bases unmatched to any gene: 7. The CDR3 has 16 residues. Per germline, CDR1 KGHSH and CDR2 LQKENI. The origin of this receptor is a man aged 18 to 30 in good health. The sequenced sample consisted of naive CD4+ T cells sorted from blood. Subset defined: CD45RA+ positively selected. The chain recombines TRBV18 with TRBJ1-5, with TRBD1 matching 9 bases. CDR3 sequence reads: CASSRTDRGYNQPQHF. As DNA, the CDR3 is TGTGCCAGCTCACGAACGGACAGGGGCTACAATCAGCCCCAGCATTTT.